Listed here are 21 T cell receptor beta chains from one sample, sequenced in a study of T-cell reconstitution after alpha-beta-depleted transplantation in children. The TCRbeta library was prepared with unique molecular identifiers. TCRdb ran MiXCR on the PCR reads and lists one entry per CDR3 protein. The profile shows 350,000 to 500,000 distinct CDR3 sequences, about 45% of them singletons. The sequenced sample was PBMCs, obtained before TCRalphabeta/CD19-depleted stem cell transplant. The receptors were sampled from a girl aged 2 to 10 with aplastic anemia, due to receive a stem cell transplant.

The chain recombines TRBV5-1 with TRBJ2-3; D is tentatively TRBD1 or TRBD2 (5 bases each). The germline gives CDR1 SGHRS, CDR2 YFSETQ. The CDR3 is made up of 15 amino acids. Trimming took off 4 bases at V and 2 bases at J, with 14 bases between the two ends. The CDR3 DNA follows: TGCGCCAGCAGCGGACGGGACCGAAACACAGATACGCAGTATTTT. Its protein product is CASSGRDRNTDTQYF.

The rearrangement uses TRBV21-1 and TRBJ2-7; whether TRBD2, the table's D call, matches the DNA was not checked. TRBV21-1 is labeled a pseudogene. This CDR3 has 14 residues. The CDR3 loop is CAVSRASGYYEQYF. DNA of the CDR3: TGTGCCGTCTCCCGGGCTAGCGGTTACTACGAGCAGTACTTC.

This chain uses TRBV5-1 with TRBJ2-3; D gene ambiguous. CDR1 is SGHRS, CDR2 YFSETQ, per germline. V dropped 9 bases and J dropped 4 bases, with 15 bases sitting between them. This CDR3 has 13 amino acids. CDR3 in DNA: TGCGCCACCTCCGGCCAGGCTTCAGATACGCAGTATTTT. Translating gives CATSGQASDTQYF.

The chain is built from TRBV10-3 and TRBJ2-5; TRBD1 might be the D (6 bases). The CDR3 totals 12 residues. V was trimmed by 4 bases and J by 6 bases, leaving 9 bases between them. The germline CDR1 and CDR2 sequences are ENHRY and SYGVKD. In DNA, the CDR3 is TGTGCCATCAGTGTGGGGGACAAGACCCAGTACTTC. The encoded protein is CAISVGDKTQYF.

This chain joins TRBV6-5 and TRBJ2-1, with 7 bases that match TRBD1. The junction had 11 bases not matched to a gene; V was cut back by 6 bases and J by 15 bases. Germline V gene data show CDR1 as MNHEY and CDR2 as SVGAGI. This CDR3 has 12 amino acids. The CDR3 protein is CASSPTGVRGFF. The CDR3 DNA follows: TGTGCCAGCAGCCCCACAGGGGTTCGAGGGTTCTTC.

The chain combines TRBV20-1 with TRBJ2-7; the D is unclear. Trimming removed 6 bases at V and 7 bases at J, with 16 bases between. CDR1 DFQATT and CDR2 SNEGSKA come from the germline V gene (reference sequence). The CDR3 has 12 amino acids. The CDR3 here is CSATQISREQYF. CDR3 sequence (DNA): TGCAGTGCCACCCAAATTAGCAGGGAGCAGTACTTC.

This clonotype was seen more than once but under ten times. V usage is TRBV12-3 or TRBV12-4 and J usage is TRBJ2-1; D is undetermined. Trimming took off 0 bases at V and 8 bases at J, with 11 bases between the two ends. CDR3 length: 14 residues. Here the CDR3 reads CASSLAQVADEQFF. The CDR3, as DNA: TGTGCCAGCAGTTTAGCGCAGGTTGCGGATGAGCAGTTCTTC.

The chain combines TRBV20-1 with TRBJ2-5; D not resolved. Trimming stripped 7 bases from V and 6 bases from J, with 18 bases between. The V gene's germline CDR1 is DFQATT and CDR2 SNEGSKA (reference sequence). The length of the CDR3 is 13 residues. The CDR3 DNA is TGCAGTGTAGGCGCGGCTAGTAGGCAGACCCAGTACTTC. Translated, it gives CSVGAASRQTQYF.

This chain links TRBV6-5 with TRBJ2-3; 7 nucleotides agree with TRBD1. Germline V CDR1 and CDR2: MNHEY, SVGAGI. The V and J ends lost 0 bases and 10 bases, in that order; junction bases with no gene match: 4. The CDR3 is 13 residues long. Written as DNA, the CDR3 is TGTGCCAGCAGTTACTCAGGGACAGAAGCGCAGTATTTT. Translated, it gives CASSYSGTEAQYF.

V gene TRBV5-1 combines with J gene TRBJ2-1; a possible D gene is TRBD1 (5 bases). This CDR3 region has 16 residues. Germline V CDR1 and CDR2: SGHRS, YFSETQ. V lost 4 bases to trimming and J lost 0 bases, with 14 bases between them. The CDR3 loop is CASSRVGPSSYNEQFF. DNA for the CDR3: TGCGCCAGCAGCAGGGTGGGGCCGAGCTCCTACAATGAGCAGTTCTTC.

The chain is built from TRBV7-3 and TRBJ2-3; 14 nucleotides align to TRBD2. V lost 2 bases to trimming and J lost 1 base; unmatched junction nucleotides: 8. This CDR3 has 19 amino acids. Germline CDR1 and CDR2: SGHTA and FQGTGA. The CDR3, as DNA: TGTGCCAGCAGCTTAGCCGCTGGGACTAGCGGGGGCCGCACAGATACGCAGTATTTT. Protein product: CASSLAAGTSGGRTDTQYF.

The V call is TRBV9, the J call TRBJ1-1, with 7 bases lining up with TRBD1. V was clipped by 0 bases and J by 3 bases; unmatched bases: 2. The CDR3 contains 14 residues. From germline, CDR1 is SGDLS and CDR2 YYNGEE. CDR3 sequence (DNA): TGTGCCAGCAGCGTAGAAGGGGGCGACACTGAAGCTTTCTTT. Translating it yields CASSVEGGDTEAFF.

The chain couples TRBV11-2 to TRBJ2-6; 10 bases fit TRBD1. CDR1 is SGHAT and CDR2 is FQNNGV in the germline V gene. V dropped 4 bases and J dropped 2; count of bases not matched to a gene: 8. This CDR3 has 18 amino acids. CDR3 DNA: TGTGCCAGCAGCTGGGGCCCGGGACAGGGGACTGGGGCCAACGTCCTGACTTTC. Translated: CASSWGPGQGTGANVLTF.

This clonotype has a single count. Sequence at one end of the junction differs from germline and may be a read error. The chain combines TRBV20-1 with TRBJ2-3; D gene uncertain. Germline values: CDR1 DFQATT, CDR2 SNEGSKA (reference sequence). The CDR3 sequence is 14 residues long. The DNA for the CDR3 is TGCAGTGCTAGGGAGCGACCCAGCACAGATGCGCAGTATTTT. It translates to CSARERPSTDAQYF.

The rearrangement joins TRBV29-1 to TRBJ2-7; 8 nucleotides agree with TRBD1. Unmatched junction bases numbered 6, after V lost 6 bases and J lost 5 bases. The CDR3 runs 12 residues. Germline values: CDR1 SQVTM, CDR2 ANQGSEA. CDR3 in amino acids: CSVRTGRNEQYF. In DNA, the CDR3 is TGCAGCGTGAGGACAGGGAGGAACGAGCAGTACTTC.

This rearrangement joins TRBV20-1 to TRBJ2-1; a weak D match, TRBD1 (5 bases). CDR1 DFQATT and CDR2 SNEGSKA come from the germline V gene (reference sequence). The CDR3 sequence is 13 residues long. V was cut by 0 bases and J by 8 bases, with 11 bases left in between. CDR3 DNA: TGCAGTGCTAGAGATTCGTGGGGCGATGAGCAGTTCTTC. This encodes CSARDSWGDEQFF.

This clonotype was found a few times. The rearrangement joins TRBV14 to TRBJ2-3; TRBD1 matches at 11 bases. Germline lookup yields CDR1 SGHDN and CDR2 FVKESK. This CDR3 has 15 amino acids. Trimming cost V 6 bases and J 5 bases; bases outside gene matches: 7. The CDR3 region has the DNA TGTGCCAGCAGTCGCGGACAGGGGGCGGAAGATACGCAGTATTTT. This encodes CASSRGQGAEDTQYF.

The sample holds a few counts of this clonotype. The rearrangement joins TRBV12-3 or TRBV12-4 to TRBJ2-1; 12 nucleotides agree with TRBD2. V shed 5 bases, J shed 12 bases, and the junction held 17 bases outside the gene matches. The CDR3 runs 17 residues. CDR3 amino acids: CASSMGLAGPSTVGQFF. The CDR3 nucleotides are TGTGCCAGCAGTATGGGACTAGCGGGTCCTTCTACGGTCGGGCAGTTCTTC.

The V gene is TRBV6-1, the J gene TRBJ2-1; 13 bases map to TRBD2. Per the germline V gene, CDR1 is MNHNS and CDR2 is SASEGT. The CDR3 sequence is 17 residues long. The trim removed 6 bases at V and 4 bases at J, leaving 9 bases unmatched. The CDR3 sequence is CASSLTSGRSGYNEQFF. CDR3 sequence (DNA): TGTGCCAGCAGCCTGACTAGCGGGAGGTCTGGGTACAATGAGCAGTTCTTC.

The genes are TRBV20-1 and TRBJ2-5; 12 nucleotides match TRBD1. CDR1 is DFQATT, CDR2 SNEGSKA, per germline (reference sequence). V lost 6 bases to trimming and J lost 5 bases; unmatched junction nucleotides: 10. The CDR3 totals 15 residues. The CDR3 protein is CSAPLGQGAGETQYF. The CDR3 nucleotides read TGCAGTGCCCCACTGGGACAGGGGGCCGGGGAGACCCAGTACTTC.

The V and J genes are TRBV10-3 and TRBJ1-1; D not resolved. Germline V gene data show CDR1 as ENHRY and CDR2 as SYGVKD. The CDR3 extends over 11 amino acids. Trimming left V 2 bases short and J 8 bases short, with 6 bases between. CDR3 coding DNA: TGTGCCATCAGTGAGGGGCTCGAAGCTTTCTTT. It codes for CAISEGLEAFF.